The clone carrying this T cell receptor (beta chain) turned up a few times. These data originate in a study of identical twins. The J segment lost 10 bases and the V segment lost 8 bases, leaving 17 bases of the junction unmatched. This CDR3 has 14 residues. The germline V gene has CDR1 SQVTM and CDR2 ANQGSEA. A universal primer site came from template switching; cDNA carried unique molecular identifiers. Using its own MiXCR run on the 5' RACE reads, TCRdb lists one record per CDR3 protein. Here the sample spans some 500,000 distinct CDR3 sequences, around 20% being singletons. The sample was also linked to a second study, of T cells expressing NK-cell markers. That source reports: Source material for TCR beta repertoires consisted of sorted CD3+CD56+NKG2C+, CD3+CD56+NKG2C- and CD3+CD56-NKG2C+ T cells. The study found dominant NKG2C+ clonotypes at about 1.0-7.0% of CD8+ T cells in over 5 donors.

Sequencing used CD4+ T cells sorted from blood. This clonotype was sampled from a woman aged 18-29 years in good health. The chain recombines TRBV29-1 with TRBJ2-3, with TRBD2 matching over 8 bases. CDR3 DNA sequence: TGCAGCTCCGTGGCGGGAGGCCCCCGGGGATCGCAGTATTTT. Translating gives CSSVAGGPRGSQYF.